This TCR beta chain was identified in a study of T cell responses to AZD1222 COVID-19 vaccine. The CDR3 loop spans 15 amino acids. With 1 base removed from V and 8 bases from J, the gap between germline ends came to 17 bases. Germline V gives CDR1 SGHTA, CDR2 FQGNSA. Study-wide results and caveats: The study found vaccine-associated CD4 TCRs spanning spike, dominant at 160-218 and 743-854. Sampling that yielded the repertoires occurred only after the peak T cell response. White British ancestry dominated among donors, who included more females, and clonal diversity was possibly underestimated.

Here immunoSEQ multiplex PCR was the method, and the copy in TCRdb shows in-frame clones only, minus some. The repertoire has tens of thousands of clones, about 85% of them found once; the top ten carry about 8%. Comments on this clone: Its antigen remains unidentified.

Second-dose timings of about 4 or about 12 weeks were pooled. This clonotype originated in an adult who received the AZD1222 COVID-19 vaccine. The sequenced sample was peripheral blood, obtained 28 days after the second AZD1222 dose. V and J are TRBV7-2 and TRBJ1-2; possible D gene TRBD1, 6 bases. The CDR3 nucleotides read TGTGCCAGCAGCTTAGGAGTGACAGGCCAACGGGGCTACACCTTC. The encoded protein is CASSLGVTGQRGYTF.